Sequencing of this T cell receptor beta chain was carried out in a study of control samples from healthy donors and cancer patients. Assay used: immunoSEQ multiplex PCR; TCRdb lists only in-frame clones, some missing. The table lists some 140,000 clones, roughly 94% of them singletons, with 5.7% in the top ten. CDR3 length equals 18 residues. CDR1 is LGHNA, CDR2 YNFKEQ, per germline. Trimming removed 0 bases from V and 1 base from J, with 15 bases in between. The J gene is TRBJ2-2, the V gene TRBV4-2; D is undetermined. Sequencing input: blood. This sequence originates from a middle-aged man in good health. The CDR3 spells CASSQEALLVQNTGELFF. DNA for the CDR3: TGTGCCAGCAGCCAAGAGGCCCTTTTGGTCCAGAACACCGGGGAGCTGTTTTTT.